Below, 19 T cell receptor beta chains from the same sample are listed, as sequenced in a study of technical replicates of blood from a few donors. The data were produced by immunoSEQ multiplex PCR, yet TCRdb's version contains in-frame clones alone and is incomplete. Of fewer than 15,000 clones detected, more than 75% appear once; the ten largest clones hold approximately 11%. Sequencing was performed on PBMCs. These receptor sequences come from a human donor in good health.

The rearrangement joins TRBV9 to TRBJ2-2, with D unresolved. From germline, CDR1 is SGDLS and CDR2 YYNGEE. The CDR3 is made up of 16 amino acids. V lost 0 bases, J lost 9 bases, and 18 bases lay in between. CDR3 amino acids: CASSVGIASVSRELFF. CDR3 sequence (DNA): TGTGCCAGCAGCGTAGGAATAGCTTCGGTTAGCCGGGAGCTGTTTTTT. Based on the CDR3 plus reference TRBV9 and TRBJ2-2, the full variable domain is DSGVTQTPKHLITATGQRVTLRCSPRSGDLSVYWYQQSLDQGLQFLIQYYNGEERAKGNILERFSAQQFPDLHSELNLSSLELGDSALYFCASSVGIASVSRELFFGEGSRLTVL.

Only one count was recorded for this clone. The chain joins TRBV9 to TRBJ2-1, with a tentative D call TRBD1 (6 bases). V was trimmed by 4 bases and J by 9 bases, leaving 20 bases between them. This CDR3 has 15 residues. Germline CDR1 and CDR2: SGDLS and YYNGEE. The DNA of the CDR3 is TGTGCCAGCAGCATCACCGGGACAACAGGGAGTGAGCAGTTCTTC. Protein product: CASSITGTTGSEQFF.

CDR3 region: CAWSVLGSFYGYTF. The CDR3 DNA is TGTGCCTGGAGTGTACTAGGCAGCTTCTATGGCTACACCTTC. The chain employs TRBV30 and TRBJ1-2; D not resolved. V was shortened by 0 bases and J by 4 bases, with 12 bases between the two germline ends. Germline lookup yields CDR1 GTSNPN and CDR2 SVGIG (reference sequence). The CDR3 has 14 residues.

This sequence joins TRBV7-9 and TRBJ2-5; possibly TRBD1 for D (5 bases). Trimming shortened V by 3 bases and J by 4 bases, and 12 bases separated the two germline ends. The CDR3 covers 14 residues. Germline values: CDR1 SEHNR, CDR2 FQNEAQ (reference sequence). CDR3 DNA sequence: TGTGCCAGCAGCTTGGCAGGGTTGGTAGAGACCCAGTACTTC. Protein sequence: CASSLAGLVETQYF.

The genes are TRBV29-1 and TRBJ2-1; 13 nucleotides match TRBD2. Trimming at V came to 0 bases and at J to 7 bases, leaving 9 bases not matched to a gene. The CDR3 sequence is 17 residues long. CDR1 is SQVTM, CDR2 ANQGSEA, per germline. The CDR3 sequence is CSVEEVGLAGVRNEQFF. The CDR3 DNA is TGCAGCGTTGAAGAGGTCGGACTAGCGGGAGTAAGGAATGAGCAGTTCTTC.

CDR3 bases: TGTGCCAGCAGCTTAAATTCGGCGGGGAGCTCCTACGAGCAGTACTTC. Translated: CASSLNSAGSSYEQYF. This sequence joins TRBV7-6 and TRBJ2-7, with a tentative D call TRBD2 (6 bases). The V gene's germline CDR1 is SGHVS and CDR2 FNYEAQ. This CDR3 comprises 16 residues. V was clipped by 2 bases and J by 0 bases, with 14 bases between them.

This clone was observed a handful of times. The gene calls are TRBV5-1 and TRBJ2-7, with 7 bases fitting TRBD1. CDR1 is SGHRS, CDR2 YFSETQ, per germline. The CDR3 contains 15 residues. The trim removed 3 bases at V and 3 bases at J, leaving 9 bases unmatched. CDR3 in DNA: TGCGCCAGCAGCTCAACCGGGACAGCGTACTACGAGCAGTACTTC. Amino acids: CASSSTGTAYYEQYF. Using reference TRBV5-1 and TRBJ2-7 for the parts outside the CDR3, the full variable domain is KAGVTQTPRYLIKTRGQQVTLSCSPISGHRSVSWYQQTPGQGLQFLFEYFSETQRNKGNFPGRFSGRQFSNSRSEMNVSTLELGDSALYLCASSSTGTAYYEQYFGPGTRLTVT.

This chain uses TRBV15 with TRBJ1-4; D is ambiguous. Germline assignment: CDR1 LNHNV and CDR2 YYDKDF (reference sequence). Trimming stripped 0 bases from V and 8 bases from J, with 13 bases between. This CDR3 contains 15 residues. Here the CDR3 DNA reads TGTGCCACCAGCAGAGAGAGGAACCAAGTCGAAAAACTGTTTTTT. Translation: CATSRERNQVEKLFF.

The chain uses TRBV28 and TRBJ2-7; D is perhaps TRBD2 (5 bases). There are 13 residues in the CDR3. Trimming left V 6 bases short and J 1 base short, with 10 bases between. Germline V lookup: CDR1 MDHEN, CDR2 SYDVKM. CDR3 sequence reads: CASRRQRSYEQYF. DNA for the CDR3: TGTGCCAGCAGGCGCCAGCGGTCCTACGAGCAGTACTTC.

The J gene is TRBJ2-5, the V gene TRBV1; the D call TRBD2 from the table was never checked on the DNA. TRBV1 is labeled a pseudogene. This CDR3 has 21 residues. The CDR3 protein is CTSSLLGVAGGPLPPLETQYF. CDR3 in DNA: TGCACCAGCAGCCTTCTGGGGGTAGCGGGAGGGCCCCTTCCCCCGTTAGAGACCCAGTACTTC.

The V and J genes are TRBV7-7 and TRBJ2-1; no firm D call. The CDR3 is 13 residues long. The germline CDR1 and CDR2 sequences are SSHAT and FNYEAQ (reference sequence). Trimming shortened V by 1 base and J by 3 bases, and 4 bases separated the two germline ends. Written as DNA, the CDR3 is TGTGCCAGCAGCTTAGACGGCTACAATGAGCAGTTCTTC. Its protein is CASSLDGYNEQFF. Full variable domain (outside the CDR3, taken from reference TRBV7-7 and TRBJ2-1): GAGVSQSPRYKVTKRGQDVTLRCDPISSHATLYWYQQALGQGPEFLTYFNYEAQPDKSGLPSDRFSAERPEGSISTLTIQRTEQRDSAMYRCASSLDGYNEQFFGPGTRLTVL.

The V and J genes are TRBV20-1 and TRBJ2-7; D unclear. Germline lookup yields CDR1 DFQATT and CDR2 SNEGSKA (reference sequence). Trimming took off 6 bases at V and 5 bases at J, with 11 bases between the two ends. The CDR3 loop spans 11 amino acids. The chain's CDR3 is CSARLVDEQYF. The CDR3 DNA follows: TGCAGTGCCCGTCTCGTCGACGAGCAGTACTTC.

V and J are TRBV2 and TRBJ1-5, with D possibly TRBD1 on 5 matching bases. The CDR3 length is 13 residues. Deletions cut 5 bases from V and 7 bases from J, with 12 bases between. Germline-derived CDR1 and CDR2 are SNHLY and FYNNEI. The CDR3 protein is CASSPGIRQPQHF. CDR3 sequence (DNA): TGTGCCAGCAGTCCAGGGATCCGGCAGCCCCAGCATTTT. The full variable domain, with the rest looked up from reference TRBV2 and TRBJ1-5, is EPEVTQTPSHQVTQMGQEVILRCVPISNHLYFYWYRQILGQKVEFLVSFYNNEISEKSEIFDDQFSVERPDGSNFTLKIRSTKLEDSAMYFCASSPGIRQPQHFGDGTRLSIL.

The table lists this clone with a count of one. CDR3 in DNA: TGTGCCAGCAGTGACTCGACAGGGGGCGCAGATACGCAGTATTTT. This codes for CASSDSTGGADTQYF. The chain joins TRBV6-4 to TRBJ2-3; the match to TRBD1 covers 10 bases. V trimming: 0 bases; J trimming: 4 bases; junction bases outside the gene matches: 1. The germline CDR1 and CDR2 sequences are MRHNA and SNTAGT. The CDR3 is 15 amino acids.

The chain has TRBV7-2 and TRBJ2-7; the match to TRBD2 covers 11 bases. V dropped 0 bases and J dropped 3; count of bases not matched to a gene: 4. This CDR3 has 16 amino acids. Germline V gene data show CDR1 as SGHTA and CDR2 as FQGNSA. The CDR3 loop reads CASSLATTSGNYEQYF. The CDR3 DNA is TGTGCCAGCAGCTTAGCTACGACTAGCGGGAACTACGAGCAGTACTTC.

CDR3 DNA: TGTGCCAGCAGCCGGGACAGGGGCTCGGTACGGGAGACCCAGTACTTC. It specifies CASSRDRGSVRETQYF. The chain combines TRBV5-6 with TRBJ2-5; TRBD1 matches 10 bases. The CDR3 covers 16 residues. Losses at the gene ends were 4 bases for V and 5 bases for J; bases not matched to a gene: 11. CDR1 is SGHDT, CDR2 YYEEEE, per germline.

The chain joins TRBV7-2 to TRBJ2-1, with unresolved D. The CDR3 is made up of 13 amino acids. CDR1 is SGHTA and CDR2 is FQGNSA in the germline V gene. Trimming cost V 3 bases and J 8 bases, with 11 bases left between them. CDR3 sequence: CASSLASRDEQFF. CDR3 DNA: TGTGCCAGCAGCTTGGCTAGTAGAGATGAGCAGTTCTTC.

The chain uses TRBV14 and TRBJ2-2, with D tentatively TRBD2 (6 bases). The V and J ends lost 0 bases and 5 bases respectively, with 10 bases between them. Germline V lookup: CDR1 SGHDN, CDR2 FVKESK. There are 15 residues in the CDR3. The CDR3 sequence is CASSQDPGDTGELFF. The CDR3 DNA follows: TGTGCCAGCAGCCAAGACCCGGGGGATACCGGGGAGCTGTTTTTT.

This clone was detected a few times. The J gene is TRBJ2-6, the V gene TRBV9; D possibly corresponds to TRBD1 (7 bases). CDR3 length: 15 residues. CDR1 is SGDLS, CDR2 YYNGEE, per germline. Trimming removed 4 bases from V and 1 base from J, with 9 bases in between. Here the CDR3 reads CASSSGGSGANVLTF. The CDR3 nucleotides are TGTGCCAGCAGCTCAGGGGGGTCTGGGGCCAACGTCCTGACTTTC.